Below, 19 T cell receptor beta chains from the same sample are listed, as sequenced in a study of blood T cell repertoires in COVID-19. The table came from immunoSEQ multiplex PCR; TCRdb's copy has only in-frame clones and leaves some out. Among almost 500,000 clones listed, around nine tenths were seen once. The source material was PBMCs or T cells enriched from blood (not recorded which). The receptor set was obtained from a woman in her sixties who had recovered from COVID-19.

The chain employs TRBV4-1 and TRBJ1-1; possible D gene TRBD1, 5 bases. V was cut by 0 bases and J by 0 bases, with 14 bases left in between. Germline V gives CDR1 MGHRA, CDR2 YSYEKL. CDR3 size: 17 residues. CDR3 loop: CASSQDRGSFMNTEAFF. The DNA of the CDR3 is TGCGCCAGCAGCCAAGATAGGGGCAGCTTCATGAACACTGAAGCTTTCTTT.

The V and J genes are TRBV10-3 and TRBJ2-6, with 7 bases fitting TRBD1. CDR3 length: 14 residues. Germline loops: CDR1 ENHRY, CDR2 SYGVKD. V gave up 10 bases and J gave up 0 bases; unmatched junction bases: 3. CDR3 in DNA: TGTGCCAACCACAGGGGCTCTGGGGCCAACGTCCTGACTTTC. Its protein is CANHRGSGANVLTF.

This clone came up once. This sequence joins TRBV27 and TRBJ1-1; D unclear. The CDR3 runs to 18 residues. The germline CDR1 and CDR2 sequences are MNHEY and SMNVEV (reference sequence). Trimming shortened V by 3 bases and J by 0 bases, and 20 bases separated the two germline ends. In DNA, the CDR3 is TGTGCCAGCAGTTTCACCCCTCGTGGACTCAGGATGAACACTGAAGCTTTCTTT. Residues: CASSFTPRGLRMNTEAFF.

The chain employs TRBV4-2 and TRBJ1-6; TRBD1 agrees at 7 bases. This CDR3 contains 16 residues. Germline V CDR1 and CDR2: LGHNA, YNFKEQ. The V gene end was trimmed by 2 bases and the J gene end by 8 bases; junction bases not matched to a gene: 9. The CDR3 DNA follows: TGTGCCAGCAGCCAAAGGGCACAGGGGTGGGATTCACCCCTCCACTTT. The encoded protein is CASSQRAQGWDSPLHF.

This clone was seen just once. The chain carries TRBV6-5 and TRBJ1-4; 7 bases agree with TRBD1. CDR3 length: 15 residues. V lost 6 bases and J lost 4; bases outside the gene matches: 8. Germline assignment: CDR1 MNHEY and CDR2 SVGAGI. The CDR3 DNA is TGTGCCAGCAGGCCCACCGGGACAGTTAATGAAAAACTGTTTTTT. Its protein is CASRPTGTVNEKLFF.

This chain joins TRBV6-5 and TRBJ1-4; D is possibly TRBD1 (5 bases). CDR3 size: 15 residues. Germline CDR1 reads MNHEY; CDR2 reads SVGAGI. Trimming stripped 3 bases from V and 8 bases from J, with 16 bases between. The CDR3 bases are TGTGCCAGCAGTTATTGGGCGGGGCAGGCCGAAAAACTGTTTTTT. This codes for CASSYWAGQAEKLFF.

The chain joins TRBV5-4 to TRBJ2-5; a weak D match, TRBD2 (5 bases). V lost 4 bases, J lost 1 base, and 5 bases lay in between. Germline CDR1 SGHNT, CDR2 YYREEE (reference sequence). The CDR3 is 12 amino acids. As DNA, the CDR3 is TGTGCCAGCAGCCGGGGCCAAGAGACCCAGTACTTC. It is translated as CASSRGQETQYF.

The rearrangement links TRBV2 to TRBJ1-5; D is ambiguous. V lost 3 bases and J lost 3, with 12 bases in between. The CDR3 has 15 residues. Germline V gives CDR1 SNHLY, CDR2 FYNNEI. The CDR3 protein is CASSDNSFANQPQHF. For the CDR3, the DNA is TGTGCCAGCAGTGATAACAGTTTTGCCAATCAGCCCCAGCATTTT. Full variable domain (missing parts from reference TRBV2 and TRBJ1-5): EPEVTQTPSHQVTQMGQEVILRCVPISNHLYFYWYRQILGQKVEFLVSFYNNEISEKSEIFDDQFSVERPDGSNFTLKIRSTKLEDSAMYFCASSDNSFANQPQHFGDGTRLSIL.

This clone was detected only once. CDR3 bases: TGTGCCAGCAGCTTGGTGGGGCAGGGGGCCCGAACCGGGGAGCTGTTTTTT. Translated: CASSLVGQGARTGELFF. This sequence joins TRBV5-6 and TRBJ2-2; 8 nucleotides match TRBD1. CDR1 SGHDT and CDR2 YYEEEE come from the germline V gene. The V segment lost 0 bases and the J segment 5 bases; nucleotides outside the gene matches: 9. The length of the CDR3 is 17 residues. The variable domain in full, with the rest retrieved from reference TRBV5-6 and TRBJ2-2, is DAGVTQSPTHLIKTRGQQVTLRCSPKSGHDTVSWYQQALGQGPQFIFQYYEEEERQRGNFPDRFSGHQFPNYSSELNVNALLLGDSALYLCASSLVGQGARTGELFFGEGSRLTVL.

The chain uses TRBV11-2 and TRBJ2-1; no definite D call. This CDR3 is built from 15 residues. CDR1 is SGHAT and CDR2 is FQNNGV in the germline V gene. V lost 2 bases and J lost 1, with 9 bases in between. The CDR3 DNA is TGTGCCAGCAGCTTAAGCACCTCGTCCTACAATGAGCAGTTCTTC. As protein: CASSLSTSSYNEQFF.

The chain has TRBV9 and TRBJ2-7; the D gene is possibly TRBD1 (5 bases). V lost 3 bases and J 6 bases, leaving 16 bases between the germline ends. The germline CDR1 and CDR2 sequences are SGDLS and YYNGEE. The CDR3 totals 14 residues. Here the CDR3 reads CASSADSHSIEQYF. The CDR3 region has the DNA TGTGCCAGCAGCGCCGACAGTCACTCCATCGAGCAGTACTTC. Filled out from reference TRBV9 and TRBJ2-7, the complete variable domain reads DSGVTQTPKHLITATGQRVTLRCSPRSGDLSVYWYQQSLDQGLQFLIQYYNGEERAKGNILERFSAQQFPDLHSELNLSSLELGDSALYFCASSADSHSIEQYFGPGTRLTVT.

The gene calls are TRBV2 and TRBJ1-2; D is perhaps TRBD1 (5 bases). V lost 9 bases, J lost 0 bases, and 14 bases lay in between. The CDR3 runs to 14 residues. The germline V gene has CDR1 SNHLY and CDR2 FYNNEI. DNA of the CDR3: TGTGCCAGTCAAAGCGTCAGGGCTAACTATGGCTACACCTTC. Its protein is CASQSVRANYGYTF.

This clone has just one count. The chain has TRBV2 and TRBJ1-2, with D possibly being TRBD1 (6 bases). The CDR3 is 15 residues long. The germline V gene has CDR1 SNHLY and CDR2 FYNNEI. Trimming removed 1 base from V and 4 bases from J, with 13 bases in between. CDR3 sequence reads: CASSEVRGGFYGYTF. CDR3 sequence (DNA): TGTGCCAGCAGTGAAGTACGAGGGGGATTCTATGGCTACACCTTC.

This chain links TRBV4-1 with TRBJ2-3; TRBD1 is a possible D gene (5 bases). Trimming removed 8 bases from V and 2 bases from J, with 8 bases in between. Germline CDR1 reads MGHRA; CDR2 reads YSYEKL. The CDR3 is made up of 12 amino acids. In DNA form, the CDR3 reads TGCGCCAGCGGGGCGGACACAGATACGCAGTATTTT. Translating it yields CASGADTDTQYF.

This clone occurred once. This sequence joins TRBV4-1 and TRBJ1-2; the match to TRBD1 covers 8 bases. CDR1 is MGHRA, CDR2 YSYEKL, per germline. Trimming cost V 4 bases and J 8 bases; bases outside gene matches: 9. This CDR3 is built from 14 residues. For the CDR3, the DNA is TGCGCCAGCAGCCGTTGGACAGGGCTGGGGGGCTACACCTTC. Amino acid sequence: CASSRWTGLGGYTF.

CDR3 in amino acids: CASSSHRGEAFF. The CDR3 DNA reads as TGTGCCAGCAGTTCGCACAGGGGGGAAGCTTTCTTT. The rearrangement joins TRBV11-2 to TRBJ1-1; TRBD1 agrees at 8 bases. The CDR3 runs to 12 residues. With V trimmed by 6 bases and J by 8 bases, 5 bases remained unmatched. CDR1 is SGHAT, CDR2 FQNNGV, per germline. Full variable domain (missing parts from reference TRBV11-2 and TRBJ1-1): EAGVAQSPRYKIIEKRQSVAFWCNPISGHATLYWYQQILGQGPKLLIQFQNNGVVDDSQLPKDRFSAERLKGVDSTLKIQPAKLEDSAVYLCASSSHRGEAFFGQGTRLTVV.

The gene calls are TRBV28 and TRBJ2-1; D is ambiguous. This CDR3 has 15 residues. The germline CDR1 and CDR2 sequences are MDHEN and SYDVKM. V lost 2 bases and J 0 bases, leaving 8 bases between the germline ends. The CDR3 loop is CASSLPGSSYNEQFF. CDR3 coding DNA: TGTGCCAGCAGTTTACCGGGTAGCTCCTACAATGAGCAGTTCTTC.

The chain combines TRBV23-1 with TRBJ2-5; D remains unclear. TRBV23-1 belongs to the ORF category, with a function that is uncertain. CDR3 size: 15 residues. The V end lost 1 base, the J end lost 5 bases, and 14 bases lay between the germline ends. The CDR3 spells CASSQFLRPHETQYF. As DNA, the CDR3 is TGCGCCAGCAGTCAATTTTTGAGGCCCCACGAGACCCAGTACTTC.

The gene calls are TRBV6-6 and TRBJ2-3; 13 nucleotides match TRBD2. The V segment lost 10 bases and the J segment 2 bases; nucleotides outside the gene matches: 9. Germline V CDR1 and CDR2: MNHNY, SVGAGI (reference sequence). The length of the CDR3 is 16 residues. The CDR3 nucleotides read TGTGCCATCAAGAGGACTAGCGGGGGCCTCACAGATACGCAGTATTTT. Its translation is CAIKRTSGGLTDTQYF.